The entry below describes one TCR beta chain. Germline V lookup: CDR1 SQVTM, CDR2 ANQGSEA. After removal of 4 bases from V and 5 bases from J, the junction contained 7 bases not matched to a gene. The CDR3 is 14 amino acids. This sample stems from a study of blood T cell repertoires in COVID-19. Study context: T cells, B-cell-depleted T cells, or PBMCs provided the cDNA or gDNA that served as material.

Study processing details: By means of reference gene primer amplification, nucleated cell counts were estimated. Only in-frame clones appear in the TCRdb table, and some are missing; sequencing was by immunoSEQ multiplex PCR. V and J calls plus clone size are reproduced from that table; the DNA served to infer D and trimming. The data contain roughly 140,000 clones, approximately 92% of them seen just once; the ten biggest clones take up approximately 3%. This chain connects TRBV29-1 to TRBJ2-1; 8 bases are shared with TRBD1. The sample comprised peripheral blood. This receptor was taken from a woman aged 55-75 years with active COVID-19. The CDR3 sequence is CSVVPRGPDNEQFF. The CDR3 nucleotides read TGCAGCGTTGTCCCCAGGGGGCCGGACAATGAGCAGTTCTTC.